The 26 T cell receptor beta chains given below trace back to one sample, sequenced in a study of cytomegalovirus exposure and HLA in healthy donors (dated by TCRdb to about 2017). The library was built by means of the immunoSEQ multiplex PCR assay. TCRdb re-hosts the immuneACCESS table, in-frame sequences only. Its copies lack some clones; in the studies checked, an unresolved V gene accounts for under half of them, and the cause for the rest is not known. The sample table lists 110,000 or so clones, around 85% of them with a count of one. The top ten hold around 3% of the sample. The sequencing sample was made of PBMCs. These receptors all come from a woman under 30 in good health and CMV-seronegative.

The chain's CDR3 is CASGGQGLLDEQFF. In DNA form, the CDR3 reads TGTGCCTCCGGGGGACAGGGTCTTCTGGATGAGCAGTTCTTC. The chain recombines TRBV10-3 with TRBJ2-1; 9 bases are a match to TRBD1. The CDR3 spans 14 residues. CDR1 is ENHRY, CDR2 SYGVKD, per germline. With V trimmed by 11 bases and J by 8 bases, 13 bases remained unmatched.

The rearrangement joins TRBV5-1 to TRBJ2-5, with TRBD2 identical over 7 bases. The CDR3 is 15 amino acids. V shed 3 bases, J shed 6 bases, and the junction held 11 bases outside the gene matches. Germline CDR1 is SGHRS and CDR2 is YFSETQ. CDR3 loop: CASSSGGDNGKTQYF. The CDR3 nucleotides are TGCGCCAGCAGCTCTGGGGGGGATAATGGGAAGACCCAGTACTTC.

V is TRBV28 and J is TRBJ1-4, with a possible D match to TRBD1 (5 bases). Germline V gene lookup returns CDR1 MDHEN and CDR2 SYDVKM. With 4 bases removed from V and 5 bases from J, the gap between germline ends came to 14 bases. The CDR3 extends over 15 amino acids. The CDR3 loop reads CASSSSGTKNEKLFF. The CDR3 nucleotides are TGTGCCAGCAGTTCCTCCGGGACTAAGAATGAAAAACTGTTTTTT.

This clone was recorded only once. J is TRBJ2-5 and V is TRBV4-2; a weak D match, TRBD2 (6 bases). V lost 5 bases, J lost 5 bases, and 18 bases lay in between. The CDR3 spans 15 residues. CDR1 and CDR2 from the germline V gene are LGHNA and YNFKEQ. CDR3 loop: CASSAGRSGEETQYF. As DNA, the CDR3 is TGTGCCAGCAGCGCAGGTCGGTCGGGGGAGGAGACCCAGTACTTC.

The chain carries TRBV10-1 and TRBJ1-2; D remains unclear. CDR3 length: 12 residues. V was shortened by 5 bases and J by 5 bases, with 9 bases between the two germline ends. In germline, CDR1 is WNHNN, CDR2 SYGVQD (reference sequence). The CDR3 protein is CASSFYGYGYTF. CDR3 DNA sequence: TGCGCCAGCAGTTTCTACGGGTATGGCTACACCTTC.

J is TRBJ1-2 and V is TRBV30, with D possibly being TRBD1 (6 bases). The CDR3 loop spans 16 amino acids. The V gene lost 5 bases and the J gene lost 4 bases, with 23 bases spanning the gap. The germline V gene encodes CDR1 GTSNPN and CDR2 SVGIG (reference sequence). CDR3 DNA: TGTGCCTGGGGGGGAACGGAGAGAACAGGGACCTATGGCTACACCTTC. Translating gives CAWGGTERTGTYGYTF. The full variable domain, rest sourced from reference TRBV30 and TRBJ1-2, is SQTIHQWPATLVQPVGSPLSLECTVEGTSNPNLYWYRQAAGRGLQLLFYSVGIGQISSEVPQNLSASRPQDRQFILSSKKLLLSDSGFYLCAWGGTERTGTYGYTFGSGTRLTVV.

DNA for the CDR3: TGTGCCAGCAGCTTAGTCAGTTCAAGTCTCATGAACACTGAAGCTTTCTTT. This encodes CASSLVSSSLMNTEAFF. The chain uses TRBV7-9 and TRBJ1-1; D unclear. The germline V gene encodes CDR1 SEHNR and CDR2 FQNEAQ (reference sequence). This CDR3 spans 17 amino acids. Trimming pared 1 base from V and 0 bases from J, leaving 15 bases between. Full variable domain (outside the CDR3, taken from reference TRBV7-9 and TRBJ1-1): DTGVSQNPRHKITKRGQNVTFRCDPISEHNRLYWYRQTLGQGPEFLTYFQNEAQLEKSRLLSDRFSAERPKGSFSTLEIQRTEQGDSAMYLCASSLVSSSLMNTEAFFGQGTRLTVV.

The rearrangement links TRBV27 to TRBJ1-5; D may be TRBD1 (6 bases). The germline CDR1 and CDR2 sequences are MNHEY and SMNVEV (reference sequence). The CDR3 is 13 residues long. Trimming removed 6 bases at V and 4 bases at J, with 10 bases between. This chain's CDR3 is CASSEQGNQPQHF. The CDR3 DNA reads as TGTGCCAGCAGCGAACAGGGAAATCAGCCCCAGCATTTT.

In its sample, this clone was seen a few times. The chain has TRBV27 and TRBJ2-7, with D possibly matching TRBD2 (5 bases). Trimming took off 10 bases at V and 7 bases at J, with 17 bases between the two ends. The CDR3 is 12 residues long. CDR1 and CDR2 from the germline V gene are MNHEY and SMNVEV (reference sequence). The CDR3 loop is CATTSDFVEQYF. Written as DNA, the CDR3 is TGTGCCACGACTTCGGACTTTGTTGAGCAGTACTTC.

V usage is TRBV29-1 and J usage is TRBJ2-1, with 8 positions matching TRBD2. The J segment lost 4 bases and the V segment lost 6 bases, leaving 17 bases of the junction unmatched. The CDR3 has 17 residues. Germline CDR1 SQVTM, CDR2 ANQGSEA. The CDR3 region has the DNA TGCAGCGTCCACGTAACGGGGGGGCTCACCGTTTACAATGAGCAGTTCTTC. This gives the protein CSVHVTGGLTVYNEQFF.

In DNA form, the CDR3 reads TGTGCCAGCAGCCAAGACTCAGGGAGGGATACGCAGTATTTT. It specifies CASSQDSGRDTQYF. This sequence joins TRBV4-2 and TRBJ2-3; a weak D match, TRBD2 (6 bases). Looked up from germline, CDR1 is LGHNA and CDR2 is YNFKEQ. This CDR3 comprises 14 residues. Trimming pared 0 bases from V and 6 bases from J, leaving 10 bases between.

This clone was seen just once. DNA of the CDR3: TGTGCCTGGAAGTTTACTTTTAATTCACCCCTCCACTTT. Encoded protein: CAWKFTFNSPLHF. The gene calls are TRBV30 and TRBJ1-6; D unclear. Deletions cut 4 bases from V and 6 bases from J, with 10 bases between. The CDR3 totals 13 residues. Germline-derived CDR1 and CDR2 are GTSNPN and SVGIG (reference sequence).

The chain is built from TRBV15 and TRBJ2-5, with 12 bases that match TRBD2. Trimming took 3 bases from V and 7 from J; bases not matched to a gene: 9. The CDR3 extends over 16 amino acids. From germline, CDR1 is LNHNV and CDR2 YYDKDF (reference sequence). CDR3 sequence: CATSRSLTSGGTTQYF. The DNA for the CDR3 is TGTGCCACCAGCAGGTCCCTGACTAGCGGGGGTACGACCCAGTACTTC.

The genes are TRBV9 and TRBJ2-2; tentatively, D is TRBD2 (5 bases). CDR1 is SGDLS and CDR2 is YYNGEE in the germline V gene. The V gene lost 3 bases and the J gene lost 5 bases, with 8 bases spanning the gap. The CDR3 runs to 13 residues. The CDR3, as DNA: TGTGCCAGCAGCGCCGGAGGTACCGGGGAGCTGTTTTTT. As protein: CASSAGGTGELFF.

This chain connects TRBV5-1 to TRBJ2-5, with 9 positions matching TRBD2. The V gene end was trimmed by 2 bases and the J gene end by 5 bases; junction bases not matched to a gene: 7. The CDR3 runs 15 residues. Per the germline V gene, CDR1 is SGHRS and CDR2 is YFSETQ. CDR3 sequence (DNA): TGCGCCAGCAGCTTTACAAGCGGGGGGACGGAGACCCAGTACTTC. Translated: CASSFTSGGTETQYF.

V usage is TRBV4-2 and J usage is TRBJ2-7; perhaps TRBD2 as D (5 bases). The CDR3 consists of 14 residues. CDR1 and CDR2 (germline): LGHNA, YNFKEQ. Trimming removed 1 base at V and 5 bases at J, with 12 bases between. In DNA, the CDR3 is TGTGCCAGCAGCCAAGTCCAAGGAGGCCACGAGCAGTACTTC. Protein sequence: CASSQVQGGHEQYF.

This clone was seen a single time. This chain joins TRBV5-1 and TRBJ2-5; 10 bases match TRBD2. Per the germline V gene, CDR1 is SGHRS and CDR2 is YFSETQ. With 4 bases clipped from V and 5 bases from J, the junction kept 11 bases outside the gene matches. This CDR3 comprises 16 residues. This CDR3 is CASSLTSGAGRETQYF. The CDR3 DNA reads as TGCGCCAGCAGCCTCACTAGCGGGGCGGGGAGGGAGACCCAGTACTTC.

The chain joins TRBV6-5 to TRBJ1-2; D not certain. The CDR3 runs to 13 residues. Germline CDR1 and CDR2: MNHEY and SVGAGI. V gave up 5 bases and J gave up 0 bases, with 7 bases separating them. The CDR3 bases are TGTGCCAGCAGTCAGACAACTAACTATGGCTACACCTTC. It yields the protein CASSQTTNYGYTF.

DNA of the CDR3: TGTGCCAGCAGCTTGGGACAGGGAATCTACGAGCAGTACTTC. Its translation: CASSLGQGIYEQYF. The chain has TRBV5-6 and TRBJ2-7, with 7 bases that match TRBD1. Germline CDR1 is SGHDT and CDR2 is YYEEEE. This CDR3 has 14 amino acids. Germline trimming cut 0 bases from V and 3 bases from J; bases unmatched to any gene: 3.

Turning to this clone: The same CDR3 also results from other DNA sequences found in this sample. The chain employs TRBV7-8 and TRBJ1-2, with 8 bases aligning to TRBD1. Germline V CDR1 and CDR2: SGHVS, FQNEAQ. The CDR3 consists of 12 residues. The V gene end was trimmed by 5 bases and the J gene end by 8 bases; junction bases not matched to a gene: 4. DNA for the CDR3: TGTGCCAGCAGCCCAGGGGGCGGGGGCTACACCTTC. This translates into CASSPGGGGYTF.

The chain couples TRBV5-6 to TRBJ2-1; no clear D gene. Looked up from germline, CDR1 is SGHDT and CDR2 is YYEEEE. This CDR3 comprises 14 residues. Trimming pared 1 base from V and 1 base from J, leaving 6 bases between. The CDR3 protein is CASSLPGSYNEQFF. The CDR3 DNA is TGTGCCAGCAGCTTGCCCGGGTCCTACAATGAGCAGTTCTTC.

The chain uses TRBV7-2 and TRBJ2-1; D not resolved. Per the germline V gene, CDR1 is SGHTA and CDR2 is FQGNSA. The CDR3 is 14 amino acids. V lost 3 bases and J lost 10, with 16 bases in between. The CDR3 sequence is CASSFEERSREQFF. The CDR3 DNA reads TGTGCCAGCAGCTTTGAGGAGCGATCAAGGGAGCAGTTCTTC.

The genes are TRBV27 and TRBJ2-7; 13 nucleotides align to TRBD2. The CDR3 totals 16 residues. Germline V gene lookup returns CDR1 MNHEY and CDR2 SMNVEV (reference sequence). After removal of 5 bases from V and 7 bases from J, the junction contained 11 bases not matched to a gene. The CDR3 nucleotides are TGTGCCAGCAGTGTACTACTAGCGGGGGGGCCGGGTGAGCAGTACTTC. Its translation: CASSVLLAGGPGEQYF.

The V gene is TRBV11-2, the J gene TRBJ1-5; 8 nucleotides agree with TRBD1. The ends lost 5 bases at V and 2 bases at J; junction bases unmatched: 5. The CDR3 is made up of 15 amino acids. Germline V lookup: CDR1 SGHAT, CDR2 FQNNGV. The CDR3 reads CASSLSGGGNQPQHF. The CDR3 DNA reads TGTGCCAGCAGCCTTTCAGGGGGCGGCAATCAGCCCCAGCATTTT.

The V call is TRBV2, the J call TRBJ2-1; TRBD2 agrees at 10 bases. The CDR3 consists of 15 residues. The V and J ends lost 7 bases and 6 bases, in that order; junction bases with no gene match: 9. Germline values: CDR1 SNHLY, CDR2 FYNNEI. The CDR3 loop is CASTVSGGRGNEQFF. CDR3 coding DNA: TGTGCCAGCACCGTTAGCGGGGGGAGGGGCAATGAGCAGTTCTTC. The variable domain in full, completed from reference TRBV2 and TRBJ2-1, reads EPEVTQTPSHQVTQMGQEVILRCVPISNHLYFYWYRQILGQKVEFLVSFYNNEISEKSEIFDDQFSVERPDGSNFTLKIRSTKLEDSAMYFCASTVSGGRGNEQFFGPGTRLTVL.

This clone was seen only once. The chain is built from TRBV2 and TRBJ1-2; TRBD1 is a possible D gene (6 bases). Germline V gene sequence: CDR1 SNHLY, CDR2 FYNNEI. CDR3 length: 12 residues. V was shortened by 6 bases and J by 5 bases, with 10 bases between the two germline ends. CDR3 protein: CASRATGYGYTF. DNA of the CDR3: TGTGCCAGCAGAGCGACAGGTTATGGCTACACCTTC.